The entry that follows covers one T cell receptor beta chain sequence. Its antigen is still unknown. Trimming at V came to 3 bases and at J to 7 bases, leaving 7 bases not matched to a gene. The CDR3 spans 14 residues. Germline CDR1 reads SGHRS; CDR2 reads YFSETQ. The sequenced template was RNA, covering the TCR beta CDR3 region. HTBI-primed first-round RT-PCR preceded second-round multiplex PCR. TCRdb processed the multiplex PCR reads anew with MiXCR; each CDR3 protein has one entry. The repertoire holds approximately 410,000 distinct CDR3 sequences, with 15% as singletons. The hyperthyroidism patients, aged 18 to 65, had been newly diagnosed, with under 2 months' duration. The sample belongs to a study of Graves' ophthalmopathy and Graves' hyperthyroidism. Overall study findings and caveats: The model flagged ophthalmopathy progression at approximately 70% sensitivity and around 72% specificity. Most thyroid clonotypes with frequency above 0.001 were detected in blood too.

The sequenced sample consisted of peripheral blood. V and J are TRBV5-1 and TRBJ1-1; TRBD1 matches at 9 bases. The clonotype comes from a woman between 18 and 29 years old with stable Graves' hyperthyroidism. In DNA form, the CDR3 reads TGCGCCAGCAGCTCACAGGGGGCGAACTATGAAGCTTTCTTT. It codes for CASSSQGANYEAFF.